This section outlines one T cell receptor (beta chain) sequence together with its context. The data were taken from a study of stem cell transplantation in POMP-related autoinflammatory disease. This table comes from immunoSEQ multiplex PCR, and its TCRdb copy is limited to in-frame clones, with some not included. The sample carries roughly 9,700 clones, 70% to 80% recorded once. The V gene lost 0 bases and the J gene lost 4 bases, with 15 bases spanning the gap. The germline V gene encodes CDR1 ENHRY and CDR2 SYGVKD. CDR3 size: 16 residues. The TCR sequence derives from a human patient with POMP-related autoinflammation and immune dysregulation (PRAID). Some T cells may originate from the graft donor. V and J are TRBV10-3 and TRBJ1-2, with unresolved D. The sequencing used CD4+ T cells from PBMCs, collected after stem cell transplantation. The CDR3 bases are TGTGCCATCAGTGAGTCGCGCGACCGCTCTGCCTATGGCTACACCTTC. It codes for CAISESRDRSAYGYTF.